The 12 T cell receptor beta chains presented below share a single source sample, sequenced in a study of T cells in Graves' hyperthyroidism and ophthalmopathy. Amplification of TCR beta CDR3 regions was performed using RNA transcripts as template. A first-round RT-PCR of the TCR CDR3 used the HTBI primer set. MiXCR, run by TCRdb on the multiplex PCR reads, gives a single entry per CDR3 protein. The sample lists 300,000 to 500,000 distinct CDR3 sequences, over 12% occurring once. The sample was blood. These receptors originate from a man between 45 and 60 years old with Graves' ophthalmopathy.

This clonotype appeared many times. In DNA, the CDR3 is TGCAGTGCTAGAGATCAGGGCAGGGCGAGCACCGGGGAGCTGTTTTTT. This encodes CSARDQGRASTGELFF. The chain carries TRBV20-1 and TRBJ2-2; D is perhaps TRBD1 (5 bases). The CDR3 is 16 residues long. Germline CDR1 reads DFQATT; CDR2 reads SNEGSKA (reference sequence). Trimming removed 0 bases at V and 4 bases at J, with 15 bases between.

This clonotype was observed at least ten times. This chain links TRBV5-1 with TRBJ1-1; D not resolved. The CDR3 has 14 amino acids. Trimming removed 6 bases at V and 5 bases at J, with 17 bases between. The germline V gene has CDR1 SGHRS and CDR2 YFSETQ. The CDR3, as DNA: TGCGCCAGCACGGGAAACACAGCGCCAACTGAAGCTTTCTTT. The encoded protein is CASTGNTAPTEAFF.

This chain uses TRBV7-2 with TRBJ1-2; 9 positions match TRBD1. After removal of 5 bases from V and 8 bases from J, the junction contained 15 bases not matched to a gene. The CDR3 runs 16 residues. Germline lookup yields CDR1 SGHTA and CDR2 FQGNSA. CDR3 residues: CASSPQTGTGTGGYTF. In nucleotides, the CDR3 is TGTGCCAGCAGCCCTCAAACCGGGACAGGGACTGGGGGCTACACCTTC.

The table lists this clonotype with many counts. V gene TRBV6-1 combines with J gene TRBJ2-7; 10 bases map to TRBD1. Germline V CDR1 and CDR2: MNHNS, SASEGT. This CDR3 has 15 residues. V was clipped by 5 bases and J by 3 bases; unmatched bases: 7. CDR3 coding DNA: TGTGCCAGCAGTCAGATGGGACAGGGGAACTACGAGCAGTACTTC. Translated, it gives CASSQMGQGNYEQYF.

This clonotype has a count of ten or more. This rearrangement joins TRBV27 to TRBJ1-2; TRBD1 might be the D (5 bases). V lost 2 bases and J lost 2, with 12 bases in between. The CDR3 is 15 amino acids. The germline V gene encodes CDR1 MNHEY and CDR2 SMNVEV (reference sequence). Here the CDR3 DNA reads TGTGCCAGCAGTTTAAGAGGGGCGGGCAACTATGGCTACACCTTC. Its translation is CASSLRGAGNYGYTF.

This clonotype showed up many times. This chain joins TRBV7-9 and TRBJ2-3; 14 bases agree with TRBD2. J was trimmed by 4 bases and V by 2 bases; bases with no gene match: 20. CDR1 is SEHNR, CDR2 FQNEAQ, per germline (reference sequence). The CDR3 covers 22 residues. CDR3 in amino acids: CASSLLRRTSGRSYRVPDTQYF. As DNA, the CDR3 is TGTGCCAGCAGCTTATTACGTCGGACTAGCGGGAGGTCATATAGAGTCCCAGATACGCAGTATTTT. The full variable domain, rest sourced from reference TRBV7-9 and TRBJ2-3, is DTGVSQNPRHKITKRGQNVTFRCDPISEHNRLYWYRQTLGQGPEFLTYFQNEAQLEKSRLLSDRFSAERPKGSFSTLEIQRTEQGDSAMYLCASSLLRRTSGRSYRVPDTQYFGPGTRLTVL.

This clonotype was detected only a few times. The chain recombines TRBV15 with TRBJ1-2; 10 nucleotides agree with TRBD1. The germline V gene has CDR1 LNHNV and CDR2 YYDKDF (reference sequence). The CDR3 runs to 15 residues. V lost 4 bases, J lost 3 bases, and 5 bases stayed unmatched. The CDR3 nucleotides read TGTGCCACCAGCACCGACAGGGGGCGCGACTATGGCTACACCTTC. Its translation: CATSTDRGRDYGYTF.

This clonotype was detected ten times or more. V is TRBV6-1 and J is TRBJ1-5; D ambiguous. Trimming shortened V by 0 bases and J by 4 bases, and 7 bases separated the two germline ends. The CDR3 consists of 14 residues. Germline V CDR1 and CDR2: MNHNS, SASEGT. Here the CDR3 DNA reads TGTGCCAGCAGTGAAGCGGTGGCGAATCAGCCCCAGCATTTT. This gives the protein CASSEAVANQPQHF.

Ten or more counts support this clonotype. The J gene is TRBJ2-2, the V gene TRBV3-1; TRBD2 matches at 10 bases. CDR1 LGHDT and CDR2 YNNKEL come from the germline V gene (reference sequence). This CDR3 has 16 amino acids. V was pared by 3 bases and J by 6 bases, with 7 bases of the junction left unmatched. In nucleotides, the CDR3 is TGTGCCAGCAGCCAGCAAGCGGGAGGGCCCTCCGGGGAGCTGTTTTTT. Translation: CASSQQAGGPSGELFF.

This clonotype showed up many times. This chain joins TRBV12-3 or TRBV12-4 and TRBJ2-7, with TRBD2 matching 8 bases. The CDR3 is 16 amino acids. The V segment lost 3 bases and the J segment 4 bases; nucleotides outside the gene matches: 11. The CDR3 protein is CASSFLVREGRYEQYF. The CDR3 nucleotides read TGTGCCAGCAGTTTTCTTGTACGGGAGGGCCGGTACGAGCAGTACTTC.

This clonotype showed up many times. The J gene is TRBJ2-7, the V gene TRBV28, with 8 bases identical to TRBD2. There are 15 residues in the CDR3. Germline V gene lookup returns CDR1 MDHEN and CDR2 SYDVKM. V was clipped by 6 bases and J by 0 bases; unmatched bases: 7. The CDR3 protein is CASSISGASSYEQYF. CDR3 nucleotide sequence: TGTGCCAGCAGCATTAGCGGGGCGAGCTCCTACGAGCAGTACTTC.

This clonotype showed up just a few times. This chain links TRBV20-1 with TRBJ2-2; D may be TRBD1 (5 bases). The germline gives CDR1 DFQATT, CDR2 SNEGSKA (reference sequence). This CDR3 is 12 amino acids long. Trimming cost V 4 bases and J 7 bases, with 10 bases left between them. CDR3 protein: CSATPGNGELFF. The CDR3 bases are TGCAGTGCTACCCCAGGGAACGGGGAGCTGTTTTTT.